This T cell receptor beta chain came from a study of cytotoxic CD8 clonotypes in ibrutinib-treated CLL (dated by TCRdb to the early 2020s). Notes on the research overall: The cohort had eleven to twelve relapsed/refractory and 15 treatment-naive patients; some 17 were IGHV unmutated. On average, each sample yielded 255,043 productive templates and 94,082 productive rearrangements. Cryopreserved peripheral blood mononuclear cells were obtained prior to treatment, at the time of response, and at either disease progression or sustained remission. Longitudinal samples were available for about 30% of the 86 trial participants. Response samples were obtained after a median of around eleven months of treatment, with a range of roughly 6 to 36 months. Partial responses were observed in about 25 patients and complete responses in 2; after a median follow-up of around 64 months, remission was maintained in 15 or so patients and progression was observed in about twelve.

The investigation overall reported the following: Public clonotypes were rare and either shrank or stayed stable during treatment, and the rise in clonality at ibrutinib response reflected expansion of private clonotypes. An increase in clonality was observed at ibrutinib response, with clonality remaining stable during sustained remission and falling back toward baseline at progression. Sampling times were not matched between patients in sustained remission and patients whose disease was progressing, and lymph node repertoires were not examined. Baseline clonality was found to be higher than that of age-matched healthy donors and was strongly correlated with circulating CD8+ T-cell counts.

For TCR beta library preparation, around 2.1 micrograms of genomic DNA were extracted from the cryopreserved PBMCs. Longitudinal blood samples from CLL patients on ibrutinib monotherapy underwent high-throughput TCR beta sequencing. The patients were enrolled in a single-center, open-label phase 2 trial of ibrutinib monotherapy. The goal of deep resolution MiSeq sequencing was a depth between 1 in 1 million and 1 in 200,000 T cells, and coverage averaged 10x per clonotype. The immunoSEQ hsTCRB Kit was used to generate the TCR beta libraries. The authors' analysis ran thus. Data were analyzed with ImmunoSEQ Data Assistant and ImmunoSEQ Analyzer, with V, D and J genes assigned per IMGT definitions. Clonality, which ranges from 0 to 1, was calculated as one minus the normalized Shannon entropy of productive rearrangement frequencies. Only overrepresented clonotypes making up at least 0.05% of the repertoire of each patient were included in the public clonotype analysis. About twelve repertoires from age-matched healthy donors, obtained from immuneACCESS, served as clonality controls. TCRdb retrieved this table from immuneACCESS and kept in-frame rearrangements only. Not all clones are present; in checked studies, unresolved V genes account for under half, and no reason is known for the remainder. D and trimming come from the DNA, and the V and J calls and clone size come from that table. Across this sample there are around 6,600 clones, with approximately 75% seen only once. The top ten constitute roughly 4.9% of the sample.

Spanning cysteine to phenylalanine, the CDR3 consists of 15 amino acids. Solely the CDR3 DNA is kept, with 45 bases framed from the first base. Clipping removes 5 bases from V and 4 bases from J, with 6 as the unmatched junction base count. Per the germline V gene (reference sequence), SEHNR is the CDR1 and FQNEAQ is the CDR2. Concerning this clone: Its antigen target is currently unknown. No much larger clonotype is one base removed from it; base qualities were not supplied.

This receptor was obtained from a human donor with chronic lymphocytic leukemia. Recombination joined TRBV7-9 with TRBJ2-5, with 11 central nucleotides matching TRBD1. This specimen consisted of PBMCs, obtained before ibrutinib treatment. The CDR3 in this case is CASSAGQGAGETQYF. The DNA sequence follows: TGTGCCAGCAGCGCAGGACAGGGGGCTGGAGAGACCCAGTACTTC.